Listed below are T cell receptor beta chains from one sample, sequenced in a study of blood T cells in healthy people across ages. TCRdb redid the calling of the 5' RACE reads with MiXCR, one entry per CDR3 protein. Here the sample spans over 500,000 distinct CDR3 sequences, around 27% being singletons. These records were also assigned to another study, of T cells of mothers and their children.

The specimen was blood. The receptor source for this set is a boy aged 2 to 9 in good health. Each CDR3 is given with its conserved first and last residue. A D gene is named only where the DNA matches it firmly. Clone size, where shown, is once, few, many, or a class for clones that have expanded.

j_call: TRBJ1-1; d_call: TRBD1; v_call: TRBV27; clone_size: few; cdr3_length: 15; cdr3_aa: CASRMEGAPETEAFF; cdr3_nt: TGTGCCAGCAGGATGGAGGGGGCGCCTGAGACTGAAGCTTTCTTT
j_call: TRBJ2-3; d_call: .; v_call: TRBV6-6; clone_size: .; cdr3_length: 15; cdr3_aa: CASGSISGSTDTQYF; cdr3_nt: TGTGCCAGCGGTTCAATCAGCGGAAGCACAGATACGCAGTATTTT
j_call: TRBJ1-5; d_call: .; v_call: TRBV12-3/TRBV12-4; clone_size: .; cdr3_length: 14; cdr3_aa: CASSLGVSNQPQHF; cdr3_nt: TGTGCCAGCAGTCTCGGGGTTAGCAATCAGCCCCAGCATTTT
j_call: TRBJ2-7; d_call: .; v_call: TRBV6-1; clone_size: .; cdr3_length: 15; cdr3_aa: CASSRHLGPSYEQYF; cdr3_nt: TGTGCCAGCAGCCGACACCTCGGGCCCTCCTACGAGCAGTACTTC
j_call: TRBJ2-7; d_call: .; v_call: TRBV5-1; clone_size: .; cdr3_length: 13; cdr3_aa: CASSLRDSGEQYF; cdr3_nt: TGCGCCAGCAGCCTCAGAGATAGCGGCGAGCAGTACTTC
j_call: TRBJ1-5; d_call: TRBD1; v_call: TRBV3-1; clone_size: few; cdr3_length: 20; cdr3_aa: CASSQESGQGATYSNQPQHF; cdr3_nt: TGTGCCAGCAGCCAAGAGTCAGGACAGGGGGCGACGTATAGCAATCAGCCCCAGCATTTT
j_call: TRBJ1-1; d_call: TRBD1; v_call: TRBV10-3; clone_size: .; cdr3_length: 16; cdr3_aa: CAISESFGTDYTEAFF; cdr3_nt: TGTGCCATCAGTGAGTCGTTCGGGACAGATTACACTGAAGCTTTCTTT
j_call: TRBJ1-1; d_call: .; v_call: TRBV5-1; clone_size: .; cdr3_length: 16; cdr3_aa: CASSPGTSVTDTEAFF; cdr3_nt: TGCGCCAGCAGCCCCGGGACGTCTGTCACCGACACTGAAGCTTTCTTT
j_call: TRBJ2-1; d_call: TRBD2; v_call: TRBV5-1; clone_size: .; cdr3_length: 15; cdr3_aa: CASSLTLRGGNEQFF; cdr3_nt: TGCGCCAGCAGCTTAACCTTGCGGGGAGGGAATGAGCAGTTCTTC
j_call: TRBJ1-5; d_call: .; v_call: TRBV7-9; clone_size: few; cdr3_length: 14; cdr3_aa: CASSSRFSNQPQHF; cdr3_nt: TGTGCCAGCAGCTCCCGTTTTAGCAATCAGCCCCAGCATTTT
j_call: TRBJ1-4; d_call: TRBD1; v_call: TRBV12-3/TRBV12-4; clone_size: .; cdr3_length: 15; cdr3_aa: CASRPSGGVFSKLFF; cdr3_nt: TGTGCCAGCAGGCCCTCAGGGGGCGTATTTTCAAAACTGTTTTTT
j_call: TRBJ2-7; d_call: .; v_call: TRBV6-6; clone_size: few; cdr3_length: 15; cdr3_aa: CASSSPQGWAYEQYF; cdr3_nt: TGTGCCAGCAGTTCCCCGCAGGGATGGGCCTACGAGCAGTACTTC
j_call: TRBJ2-7; d_call: .; v_call: TRBV2; clone_size: .; cdr3_length: 13; cdr3_aa: CASSEGGGNEQYF; cdr3_nt: TGTGCCAGCAGTGAGGGGGGGGGCAACGAGCAGTACTTC
j_call: TRBJ2-5; d_call: TRBD2; v_call: TRBV29-1; clone_size: few; cdr3_length: 15; cdr3_aa: CSVGTSGRAGETQYF; cdr3_nt: TGCAGCGTAGGGACTAGCGGGAGGGCCGGAGAGACCCAGTACTTC
j_call: TRBJ2-2; d_call: .; v_call: TRBV12-3/TRBV12-4; clone_size: few; cdr3_length: 12; cdr3_aa: CASRRPTGELFF; cdr3_nt: TGTGCCAGCCGACGGCCAACCGGGGAGCTGTTTTTT
j_call: TRBJ2-5; d_call: .; v_call: TRBV9; clone_size: .; cdr3_length: 13; cdr3_aa: CASSVATRETQYF; cdr3_nt: TGTGCCAGCAGCGTAGCTACTCGAGAGACCCAGTACTTC
j_call: TRBJ1-2; d_call: .; v_call: TRBV10-3; clone_size: few; cdr3_length: 15; cdr3_aa: CAISAPAQRNYGYTF; cdr3_nt: TGTGCCATCAGTGCTCCGGCCCAGAGGAACTATGGCTACACCTTC
j_call: TRBJ1-4; d_call: TRBD1; v_call: TRBV7-9; clone_size: .; cdr3_length: 15; cdr3_aa: CASSPGQGLFEKLFF; cdr3_nt: TGTGCCAGCAGCCCCGGACAGGGACTCTTTGAAAAACTGTTTTTT
j_call: TRBJ2-3; d_call: TRBD2; v_call: TRBV9; clone_size: .; cdr3_length: 16; cdr3_aa: CASSVASGREADTQYF; cdr3_nt: TGTGCCAGCAGCGTAGCAAGCGGGAGGGAAGCGGATACGCAGTATTTT
j_call: TRBJ2-2; d_call: .; v_call: TRBV2; clone_size: .; cdr3_length: 14; cdr3_aa: CASSNSRGRGELFF; cdr3_nt: TGTGCCAGCAGTAACTCACGTGGGAGGGGGGAGCTGTTTTTT
j_call: TRBJ2-3; d_call: TRBD1; v_call: TRBV6-4; clone_size: .; cdr3_length: 15; cdr3_aa: CASSVGTGGADTQYF; cdr3_nt: TGTGCCAGCAGTGTCGGGACAGGGGGCGCAGATACGCAGTATTTT
j_call: TRBJ2-7; d_call: TRBD1; v_call: TRBV20-1; clone_size: .; cdr3_length: 15; cdr3_aa: CSARPGTGALGEQYF; cdr3_nt: TGCAGTGCTAGACCCGGGACAGGGGCGCTCGGCGAGCAGTACTTC
j_call: TRBJ2-3; d_call: .; v_call: TRBV12-3/TRBV12-4; clone_size: .; cdr3_length: 14; cdr3_aa: CASSLGTPDDTQYF; cdr3_nt: TGTGCCAGCAGTTTGGGGACACCGGACGATACGCAGTATTTT
j_call: TRBJ2-7; d_call: .; v_call: TRBV11-2; clone_size: .; cdr3_length: 15; cdr3_aa: CASSAGTGWSYEQYF; cdr3_nt: TGTGCCAGCAGCGCCGGGACCGGGTGGTCCTACGAGCAGTACTTC
j_call: TRBJ2-6; d_call: .; v_call: TRBV7-9; clone_size: .; cdr3_length: 13; cdr3_aa: CASSLVRANVLTF; cdr3_nt: TGTGCCAGCAGCTTGGTCCGGGCCAACGTCCTGACTTTC
j_call: TRBJ2-3; d_call: .; v_call: TRBV29-1; clone_size: .; cdr3_length: 13; cdr3_aa: CSVDGNSGDTQYF; cdr3_nt: TGCAGCGTTGATGGGAATTCTGGAGATACGCAGTATTTT
j_call: TRBJ1-1; d_call: .; v_call: TRBV7-8; clone_size: few; cdr3_length: 15; cdr3_aa: CASSLRRGVGTEAFF; cdr3_nt: TGTGCCAGCAGCTTACGTCGGGGCGTCGGCACTGAAGCTTTCTTT
j_call: TRBJ1-2; d_call: .; v_call: TRBV29-1; clone_size: .; cdr3_length: 13; cdr3_aa: CSVSDRANYGYTF; cdr3_nt: TGCAGCGTTTCGGACAGAGCCAACTATGGCTACACCTTC
j_call: TRBJ2-2; d_call: TRBD2; v_call: TRBV19; clone_size: few; cdr3_length: 17; cdr3_aa: CASSASGTSGSIGELFF; cdr3_nt: TGTGCCAGTAGTGCATCCGGGACTAGCGGGAGCATTGGGGAGCTGTTTTTT
j_call: TRBJ1-3; d_call: .; v_call: TRBV5-5; clone_size: few; cdr3_length: 16; cdr3_aa: CASSLGAGNSGNTIYF; cdr3_nt: TGTGCCAGCAGCTTGGGGGCGGGAAACTCTGGAAACACCATATATTTT
j_call: TRBJ2-5; d_call: TRBD2; v_call: TRBV29-1; clone_size: few; cdr3_length: 12; cdr3_aa: CGVERTSGTKYF; cdr3_nt: TGCGGCGTTGAAAGGACTAGCGGGACCAAGTACTTC
j_call: TRBJ1-5; d_call: .; v_call: TRBV5-1; clone_size: .; cdr3_length: 15; cdr3_aa: CASSFEGRSNQPQHF; cdr3_nt: TGCGCCAGCAGCTTTGAAGGTCGTAGCAATCAGCCCCAGCATTTT
j_call: TRBJ2-6; d_call: TRBD2; v_call: TRBV18; clone_size: few; cdr3_length: 16; cdr3_aa: CASSQNRDYGANVLTF; cdr3_nt: TGTGCCAGCTCACAAAACCGGGACTATGGGGCCAACGTCCTGACTTTC
j_call: TRBJ2-5; d_call: .; v_call: TRBV7-9; clone_size: few; cdr3_length: 16; cdr3_aa: CASSEDAGGWGETQYF; cdr3_nt: TGTGCCAGCAGCGAAGATGCTGGGGGCTGGGGAGAGACCCAGTACTTC
j_call: TRBJ1-6; d_call: TRBD1; v_call: TRBV6-1; clone_size: many; cdr3_length: 15; cdr3_aa: CASSEWDSYNSPLHF; cdr3_nt: TGTGCCAGCAGTGAATGGGACAGCTATAATTCACCCCTCCACTTT
j_call: TRBJ1-1; d_call: .; v_call: TRBV3-1; clone_size: few; cdr3_length: 13; cdr3_aa: CASSPAGVGEAFF; cdr3_nt: TGTGCCAGCAGCCCCGCAGGGGTAGGTGAAGCTTTCTTT
j_call: TRBJ1-6; d_call: TRBD1; v_call: TRBV27; clone_size: .; cdr3_length: 15; cdr3_aa: CASSFGQVDNSPLHF; cdr3_nt: TGTGCCAGCAGTTTCGGACAGGTAGACAATTCACCCCTCCACTTT
j_call: TRBJ1-1; d_call: .; v_call: TRBV4-3; clone_size: few; cdr3_length: 15; cdr3_aa: CASSPAEGLTTEAFF; cdr3_nt: TGCGCCAGCAGCCCCGCGGAGGGGCTGACCACTGAAGCTTTCTTT
j_call: TRBJ1-2; d_call: .; v_call: TRBV20-1; clone_size: few; cdr3_length: 14; cdr3_aa: CSARVTRANYGYTF; cdr3_nt: TGCAGTGCTAGAGTAACCCGGGCTAACTATGGCTACACCTTC
j_call: TRBJ2-3; d_call: TRBD2; v_call: TRBV6-5; clone_size: few; cdr3_length: 15; cdr3_aa: CASSYAGGPPDTQYF; cdr3_nt: TGTGCCAGCAGTTACGCGGGAGGGCCCCCAGATACGCAGTATTTT
j_call: TRBJ2-2; d_call: TRBD1; v_call: TRBV6-4; clone_size: .; cdr3_length: 14; cdr3_aa: CASSWDRNTGELFF; cdr3_nt: TGTGCCAGCAGTTGGGACAGAAACACCGGGGAGCTGTTTTTT
j_call: TRBJ2-7; d_call: TRBD1; v_call: TRBV7-9; clone_size: .; cdr3_length: 15; cdr3_aa: CASSPSTGPSYEQYF; cdr3_nt: TGTGCCAGCAGCCCCTCGACAGGGCCCTCCTACGAGCAGTACTTC
j_call: TRBJ2-3; d_call: .; v_call: TRBV20-1; clone_size: once; cdr3_length: 11; cdr3_aa: CSVETPAAQYF; cdr3_nt: TGCAGTGTCGAAACTCCCGCCGCGCAGTATTTT
j_call: TRBJ1-1; d_call: .; v_call: TRBV28; clone_size: .; cdr3_length: 14; cdr3_aa: CASSLKGGHTEAFF; cdr3_nt: TGTGCCAGCAGTTTAAAAGGGGGGCACACTGAAGCTTTCTTT
j_call: TRBJ2-6; d_call: .; v_call: TRBV5-1; clone_size: few; cdr3_length: 20; cdr3_aa: CASSPEGPNSASAGANVLTF; cdr3_nt: TGCGCCAGCAGCCCCGAGGGTCCCAACTCGGCTTCCGCTGGGGCCAACGTCCTGACTTTC
j_call: TRBJ2-1; d_call: .; v_call: TRBV7-2; clone_size: .; cdr3_length: 15; cdr3_aa: CASSLEYLSYNEQFF; cdr3_nt: TGTGCCAGCAGCCTAGAATACCTCTCCTACAATGAGCAGTTCTTC
j_call: TRBJ2-3; d_call: .; v_call: TRBV7-8; clone_size: .; cdr3_length: 14; cdr3_aa: CASSSSYLTDTQYF; cdr3_nt: TGTGCCAGCAGCTCCTCGTACCTCACAGATACGCAGTATTTT
j_call: TRBJ2-1; d_call: TRBD2; v_call: TRBV3-1; clone_size: few; cdr3_length: 15; cdr3_aa: CASSFGSGSDNEQFF; cdr3_nt: TGTGCCAGCAGCTTCGGGAGCGGGAGTGACAATGAGCAGTTCTTC
j_call: TRBJ2-1; d_call: .; v_call: TRBV4-3; clone_size: .; cdr3_length: 16; cdr3_aa: CASSQERGDEYNEQFF; cdr3_nt: TGCGCCAGCAGCCAAGAAAGAGGAGATGAATACAATGAGCAGTTCTTC
j_call: TRBJ2-3; d_call: .; v_call: TRBV7-3; clone_size: .; cdr3_length: 13; cdr3_aa: CASSPLEGNTQYF; cdr3_nt: TGTGCCAGCAGCCCCCTAGAAGGAAATACGCAGTATTTT